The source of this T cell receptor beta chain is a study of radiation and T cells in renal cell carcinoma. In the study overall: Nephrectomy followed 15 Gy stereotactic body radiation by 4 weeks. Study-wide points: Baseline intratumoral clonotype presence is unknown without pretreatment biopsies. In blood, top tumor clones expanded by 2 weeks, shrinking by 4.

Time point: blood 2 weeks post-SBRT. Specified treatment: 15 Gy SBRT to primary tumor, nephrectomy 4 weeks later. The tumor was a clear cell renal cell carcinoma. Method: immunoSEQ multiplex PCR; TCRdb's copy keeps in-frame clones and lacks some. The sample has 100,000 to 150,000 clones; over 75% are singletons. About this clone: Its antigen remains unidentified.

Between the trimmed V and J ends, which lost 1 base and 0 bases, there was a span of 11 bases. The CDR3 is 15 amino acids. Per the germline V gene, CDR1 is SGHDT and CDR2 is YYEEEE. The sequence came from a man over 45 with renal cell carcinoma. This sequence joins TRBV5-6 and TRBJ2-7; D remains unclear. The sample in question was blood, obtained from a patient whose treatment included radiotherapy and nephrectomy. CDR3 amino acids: CASSLFSQDSYEQYF. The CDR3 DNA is TGTGCCAGCAGCTTGTTTTCGCAGGACTCCTACGAGCAGTACTTC.